Listed below are T cell receptor beta chains from one sample, sequenced in a study of resident and recirculating memory T cells in vitiligo. The protocol was immunoSEQ multiplex PCR, while the TCRdb copy is restricted to in-frame clones and leaves out a portion. In the table there are 70,000 to 95,000 clones, about 91% of which are singletons. What was sequenced was blood. Source of these receptors: a male donor with vitiligo. The CDR3 runs from the conserved cysteine through the conserved F or W. The D gene is left open where the match is weak. Not every row has a clone size; where given, it reads once, few, many or a size class.

j_call | d_call | clone_size | v_call | cdr3_aa | cdr3_nt
TRBJ2-5 | - | - | TRBV7-5 | CVRSYRPRTGMGQETQYF | TGTGTCAGAAGCTACCGTCCCCGGACAGGGATGGGCCAAGAGACCCAGTACTTC
TRBJ1-1 | TRBD1 | - | TRBV28 | CASRPNTGTGGNTEAFF | TGTGCCAGCAGACCGAACACCGGGACAGGGGGAAACACTGAAGCTTTCTTT
TRBJ2-1 | - | - | TRBV6-5 | CASSPSVAAYNEQFF | TGTGCCAGCAGCCCATCCGTGGCAGCCTACAATGAGCAGTTCTTC
TRBJ1-4 | TRBD1 | few | TRBV2 | CASRPTGTGEKLFF | TGTGCCAGCAGACCGACAGGGACTGGTGAAAAACTGTTTTTT
TRBJ1-1 | - | - | TRBV6-4 | CASMENRESTEAFF | TGTGCCAGCATGGAAAACAGGGAAAGCACTGAAGCTTTCTTT
TRBJ2-1 | TRBD2 | - | TRBV28 | CASSLGLAGSYNEQFF | TGTGCCAGCAGTTTGGGACTAGCGGGATCCTACAATGAGCAGTTCTTC
TRBJ2-7 | TRBD2 | - | TRBV5-1 | CASSTEFGGSVAGVSSYLRYEQYF | TGCGCCAGCAGCACAGAGTTTGGAGGGAGCGTAGCGGGAGTCAGTTCCTATCTACGCTACGAGCAGTACTTC
TRBJ2-7 | - | - | TRBV27 | CASSLFSGVSYEQYF | TGTGCCAGCAGTTTATTTTCAGGGGTCTCCTACGAGCAGTACTTC
TRBJ2-5 | - | - | TRBV5-1 | CASSLGTEETQYF | TGCGCCAGCAGCTTGGGGACAGAAGAGACCCAGTACTTC
TRBJ1-5 | - | - | TRBV28 | CASSNYQPQHF | TGTGCCAGCAGTAACTATCAGCCCCAGCATTTT
TRBJ2-7 | - | - | TRBV28 | CASSLGQGAYEQYF | TGTGCCAGCAGTTTAGGGCAGGGCGCCTACGAGCAGTACTTC
TRBJ2-1 | TRBD2 | - | TRBV4-2 | CASSRTSGRYNEQFF | TGTGCCAGCAGCCGAACTAGCGGGAGATACAATGAGCAGTTCTTC
TRBJ1-1 | TRBD1 | - | TRBV28 | CASRSGTGEATEAFF | TGTGCCAGCAGGTCCGGGACAGGGGAGGCCACTGAAGCTTTCTTT
TRBJ2-7 | - | - | TRBV11-2 | CASSLWQSYEQYF | TGTGCCAGCAGTTTGTGGCAGTCCTACGAGCAGTACTTC
TRBJ1-1 | - | - | TRBV5-1 | CASSSSLQVPPDTEAFF | TGCGCCAGCAGCTCCTCTTTACAGGTTCCCCCTGACACTGAAGCTTTCTTT
TRBJ1-1 | TRBD1 | - | TRBV4-1 | CASSQQGAGAFF | TGCGCCAGCAGCCAGCAGGGGGCAGGGGCTTTCTTT
TRBJ2-7 | TRBD1 | - | TRBV30 | CAWRNTIPGTGNYEQYF | TGTGCCTGGAGGAACACTATCCCCGGGACAGGAAACTACGAGCAGTACTTC
TRBJ2-5 | - | - | TRBV7-8 | CASSFGEAETQYF | TGTGCCAGCAGCTTCGGGGAAGCCGAGACCCAGTACTTC
TRBJ1-2 | - | - | TRBV27 | CASWTPRGYGYTF | TGTGCCAGCTGGACCCCCCGGGGCTATGGCTACACCTTC
TRBJ2-1 | - | - | TRBV5-6 | CASSLGDSPGNEQFF | TGTGCCAGCAGCTTGGGAGACAGTCCTGGGAATGAGCAGTTCTTC
TRBJ2-1 | - | few | TRBV19 | CASSILAGRANEQFF | TGTGCCAGTAGTATTCTGGCGGGACGGGCCAATGAGCAGTTCTTC
TRBJ2-1 | TRBD2 | - | TRBV30 | CASTPLGLAGSYNEQFF | TGTGCCTCCACTCCCCTGGGACTAGCGGGATCCTACAATGAGCAGTTCTTC
TRBJ2-3 | - | - | TRBV4-1 | CASSLSDSVGTDTQYF | TGCGCCAGCAGCCTTTCTGATTCGGTTGGCACAGATACGCAGTATTTT
TRBJ2-1 | - | - | TRBV9 | CASSVEEGAAYNEQFF | TGTGCCAGCAGCGTAGAAGAAGGGGCCGCCTACAATGAGCAGTTCTTC
TRBJ1-3 | TRBD1 | - | TRBV5-5 | CASSLIWDRGNTIYF | TGTGCCAGCAGCTTGATCTGGGACAGAGGAAACACCATATATTTT
TRBJ1-1 | - | once | TRBV30 | CAWRTRMNTEAFF | TGTGCCTGGAGGACACGCATGAACACTGAAGCTTTCTTT
TRBJ2-7 | - | - | TRBV11-3 | CASQPPGSYEQYF | TGTGCCAGCCAACCGCCCGGCTCCTACGAGCAGTACTTC
TRBJ2-1 | TRBD2 | few | TRBV29-1 | CSVTEGRGPHEQFF | TGCAGCGTCACAGAGGGGAGGGGTCCCCATGAGCAGTTCTTC
TRBJ1-3 | TRBD1 | - | TRBV28 | CASRSGQNSGNTIYF | TGTGCCAGTCGTTCGGGACAGAACTCTGGAAACACCATATATTTT
TRBJ2-3 | - | once | TRBV7-6 | CASRDTTDTQYF | TGTGCCAGCAGGGACACCACAGATACGCAGTATTTT
TRBJ2-7 | TRBD1 | - | TRBV30 | CAWSVRDRGEQYF | TGTGCCTGGAGTGTACGGGACAGGGGAGAGCAGTACTTC
TRBJ2-1 | TRBD2 | - | TRBV7-7 | CASSPGLVGVQFF | TGTGCCAGCAGCCCTGGACTAGTAGGTGTTCAGTTCTTC
TRBJ2-2 | TRBD1 | - | TRBV19 | CASSQQGATGELFF | TGTGCCAGTAGTCAACAGGGGGCTACCGGGGAGCTGTTTTTT
TRBJ2-5 | - | once | TRBV9 | CASSVGGGGRQETQYF | TGTGCCAGCAGCGTAGGGGGAGGGGGGCGACAAGAGACCCAGTACTTC
TRBJ2-5 | TRBD2 | once | TRBV9 | CASSVGASGSSPGETQYF | TGTGCCAGCAGCGTAGGGGCTAGCGGGAGCTCACCGGGGGAGACCCAGTACTTC
TRBJ2-7 | - | - | TRBV30 | CAWSRGLGYEQYF | TGTGCCTGGAGTAGGGGGTTGGGCTACGAGCAGTACTTC
TRBJ1-5 | - | - | TRBV21-1 | CASSSRMDIPACPQHF | TGTGCCAGCAGCTCCCGGATGGACATTCCCGCTTGCCCCCAGCATTTT
TRBJ2-3 | TRBD1 | - | TRBV27 | CASRRDRLTDTQYF | TGTGCCAGCCGACGGGACAGACTCACAGATACGCAGTATTTT
TRBJ1-4 | TRBD1 | - | TRBV4-2 | CASSQAAPGQFNEKLFF | TGTGCCAGCAGCCAAGCCGCACCGGGACAGTTTAATGAAAAACTGTTTTTT
TRBJ1-2 | TRBD1 | - | TRBV5-8 | CASSPRTGLGGYTF | TGTGCCAGCAGCCCACGGACAGGGCTCGGTGGCTACACCTTC
TRBJ2-3 | - | - | TRBV5-1 | CASSTDLGTDTQYF | TGCGCCAGCAGCACGGACTTAGGGACAGATACGCAGTATTTT
TRBJ2-7 | TRBD1 | - | TRBV18 | CASSPGTGHIWSEQYF | TGTGCCAGCTCACCAGGGACAGGCCATATCTGGTCAGAGCAGTACTTC
TRBJ2-3 | - | - | TRBV28 | CASLGLENTDTQYF | TGTGCCAGCCTGGGGCTAGAGAACACAGATACGCAGTATTTT